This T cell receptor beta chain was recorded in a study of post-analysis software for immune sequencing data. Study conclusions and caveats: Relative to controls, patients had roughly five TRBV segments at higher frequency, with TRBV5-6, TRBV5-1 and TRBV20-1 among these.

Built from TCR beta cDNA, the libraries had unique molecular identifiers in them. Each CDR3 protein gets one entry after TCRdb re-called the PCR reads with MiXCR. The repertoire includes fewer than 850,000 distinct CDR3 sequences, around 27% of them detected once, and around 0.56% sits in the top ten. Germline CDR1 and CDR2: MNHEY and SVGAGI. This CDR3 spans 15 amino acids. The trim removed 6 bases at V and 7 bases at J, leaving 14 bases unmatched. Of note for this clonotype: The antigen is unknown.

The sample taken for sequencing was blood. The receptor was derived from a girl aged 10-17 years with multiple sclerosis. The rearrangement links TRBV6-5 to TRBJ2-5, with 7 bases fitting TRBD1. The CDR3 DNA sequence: TGTGCCAGCAGGAGACAGGGAGTCGGAGGAGCGACCCAGTACTTC. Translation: CASRRQGVGGATQYF.